Following are 24 T cell receptor beta chains from one sample sequenced in a study of OX40 agonist ivuxolimab in advanced cancers. Sequencing used immunoSEQ multiplex PCR; TCRdb keeps in-frame clones, though not all of them. The top ten clones hold about 0.28% of a sample with fewer than 120,000 clones, roughly nine tenths of them seen once. The sequenced sample was CD4+ or CD8+ T cells sorted from blood, obtained in a trial of the OX40 agonist ivuxolimab. Receptor source: an adult with an advanced solid tumor such as melanoma, head and neck, liver or kidney cancer.

The chain recombines TRBV5-1 with TRBJ2-5; D gene uncertain. The germline V gene has CDR1 SGHRS and CDR2 YFSETQ. The CDR3 has 15 amino acids. The V gene lost 4 bases and the J gene lost 0 bases, with 13 bases spanning the gap. Written as DNA, the CDR3 is TGCGCCAGCAGCCCCGACCGGCCCCACCAAGAGACCCAGTACTTC. It is translated as CASSPDRPHQETQYF.

The V and J genes are TRBV19 and TRBJ1-6; tentatively, D is TRBD1 (5 bases). The CDR3 consists of 15 residues. The germline gives CDR1 LNHDA, CDR2 SQIVND (reference sequence). The V and J ends lost 6 bases and 8 bases respectively, with 17 bases between them. In DNA form, the CDR3 reads TGTGCCAGTAGCCCTCAGGGAAGTACACATTCACCCCTCCACTTT. Its translation: CASSPQGSTHSPLHF.

In its sample, this clone was seen a few times. The chain is built from TRBV6-1 and TRBJ2-5; D not certain. CDR3 size: 13 residues. V lost 7 bases and J 3 bases, leaving 12 bases between the germline ends. CDR1 is MNHNS, CDR2 SASEGT, per germline. CDR3 coding DNA: TGTGCCAGCAATAGAGCCCGGGAAGAGACCCAGTACTTC. This sequence encodes CASNRAREETQYF.

This clone was seen more than once but under ten times. The rearrangement uses TRBV10-3 and TRBJ1-2; D uncertain. CDR1 is ENHRY and CDR2 is SYGVKD in the germline V gene. The CDR3 spans 14 residues. The ends were cut back, 5 bases at V and 0 bases at J, with 10 bases in the middle. The CDR3 bases are TGTGCCATCAGTCCTATCGATTCTAACTATGGCTACACCTTC. This sequence encodes CAISPIDSNYGYTF.

The rearrangement links TRBV27 to TRBJ2-1; D is possibly TRBD1 or TRBD2 (6 bases each). The CDR3 has 16 amino acids. V dropped 8 bases and J dropped 4 bases, with 21 bases sitting between them. Germline V gene data show CDR1 as MNHEY and CDR2 as SMNVEV (reference sequence). CDR3 sequence reads: CASLPLRGALYNEQFF. The CDR3 DNA sequence: TGTGCCAGCTTACCTTTGAGGGGGGCCCTTTACAATGAGCAGTTCTTC.

This rearrangement joins TRBV4-2 to TRBJ1-6, with D possibly TRBD1 on 5 matching bases. Deletions cut 5 bases from V and 2 bases from J, with 16 bases between. This CDR3 is 17 amino acids long. Germline V gene data show CDR1 as LGHNA and CDR2 as YNFKEQ. DNA of the CDR3: TGTGCCAGCAGCTTTAGTAATACAGGTGCCTATAATTCACCCCTCCACTTT. Amino acids: CASSFSNTGAYNSPLHF.

This clone was seen only once. The J gene is TRBJ2-3, the V gene TRBV5-1, with D unresolved. The germline CDR1 and CDR2 sequences are SGHRS and YFSETQ. There are 13 residues in the CDR3. V lost 9 bases and J lost 0, with 11 bases in between. The CDR3 here is CATFDLSTDTQYF. CDR3 DNA: TGCGCCACCTTCGACCTGAGCACAGATACGCAGTATTTT.

The rearrangement links TRBV19 to TRBJ1-2; weak D call: TRBD1 (6 bases). V shed 2 bases and J shed 6 bases, with 13 bases lying between them. From germline, CDR1 is LNHDA and CDR2 SQIVND (reference sequence). This CDR3 spans 14 amino acids. The CDR3 reads CASSIWGAQNGYTF. As DNA, the CDR3 is TGTGCCAGTAGTATATGGGGGGCGCAGAATGGCTACACCTTC.

The rearrangement uses TRBV11-2 and TRBJ1-2, with no clear D. The CDR3 has 12 amino acids. From germline, CDR1 is SGHAT and CDR2 FQNNGV. Trimming pared 8 bases from V and 4 bases from J, leaving 11 bases between. CDR3 sequence reads: CASAALGYGYTF. The CDR3 DNA reads as TGTGCCAGCGCAGCACTCGGCTATGGCTACACCTTC.

This sequence joins TRBV15 and TRBJ2-2, with 7 bases aligning to TRBD1. CDR1 and CDR2 (germline): LNHNV, YYDKDF (reference sequence). V trimming: 4 bases; J trimming: 6 bases; junction bases outside the gene matches: 11. This CDR3 region has 16 residues. CDR3 protein: CATSIETTTGAGELFF. For the CDR3, the DNA is TGTGCCACCAGCATAGAAACAACCACAGGGGCCGGGGAGCTGTTTTTT.

This chain joins TRBV7-3 and TRBJ2-1; no clear D. V lost 2 bases and J 8 bases, leaving 10 bases between the germline ends. The CDR3 has 13 residues. From germline, CDR1 is SGHTA and CDR2 FQGTGA. CDR3 nucleotides: TGTGCCAGCAGCTTAGGGGATCGTGATGAGCAGTTCTTC. Protein product: CASSLGDRDEQFF.

The chain combines TRBV7-3 with TRBJ1-5; a weak D match, TRBD1 (5 bases). V shed 2 bases and J shed 4 bases, with 6 bases lying between them. Germline CDR1 SGHTA, CDR2 FQGTGA. This CDR3 region has 13 residues. In nucleotides, the CDR3 is TGTGCCAGCAGCTTAGACAGTAATCAGCCCCAGCATTTT. Translation gives CASSLDSNQPQHF.

This clone was observed once. This chain connects TRBV7-9 to TRBJ2-7, with 12 bases identical to TRBD2. CDR1 is SEHNR and CDR2 is FQNEAQ in the germline V gene (reference sequence). CDR3 length: 14 amino acids. The V segment lost 5 bases and the J segment 3 bases; nucleotides outside the gene matches: 2. CDR3 sequence (DNA): TGTGCCAGCAGCCGGACTAGCGGGAACTACGAGCAGTACTTC. Its protein is CASSRTSGNYEQYF.

This rearrangement joins TRBV15 to TRBJ2-5; the D call may be TRBD1 or TRBD2 (5 bases each). There are 14 residues in the CDR3. Per germline, CDR1 LNHNV and CDR2 YYDKDF (reference sequence). Between the trimmed V and J ends, which lost 0 bases and 5 bases, there was a span of 10 bases. The CDR3 region is CATSRDLGVETQYF. CDR3 DNA sequence: TGTGCCACCAGCAGAGATCTGGGGGTGGAGACCCAGTACTTC.

CDR3 amino acids: CASSLGAEYGYTF. The CDR3 bases are TGTGCCAGCAGCTTAGGAGCCGAGTATGGCTACACCTTC. The chain links TRBV7-9 to TRBJ1-2; D not certain. Trimming stripped 1 base from V and 5 bases from J, with 8 bases between. This CDR3 comprises 13 residues. CDR1 and CDR2 from the germline V gene are SEHNR and FQNEAQ (reference sequence).

The J gene is TRBJ1-1, the V gene TRBV30; TRBD1 might be the D (5 bases). This CDR3 is 13 amino acids long. Germline V gives CDR1 GTSNPN, CDR2 SVGIG (reference sequence). V lost 5 bases, J lost 5 bases, and 15 bases lay in between. The CDR3, as DNA: TGTGCCTGGGGCGCGGACGGGGGGACTGAAGCTTTCTTT. Amino acids: CAWGADGGTEAFF.

The V gene is TRBV11-2, the J gene TRBJ1-4; D perhaps matches TRBD1 (5 bases). Germline CDR1 and CDR2: SGHAT and FQNNGV. V gave up 7 bases and J gave up 0 bases, with 15 bases separating them. This CDR3 region has 16 residues. CDR3 coding DNA: TGTGCCAGCACCCTCCAAGGGACGGCAACTAATGAAAAACTGTTTTTT. Translation gives CASTLQGTATNEKLFF.

This chain joins TRBV27 and TRBJ1-3, with D perhaps matching TRBD1 (6 bases). Trimming left V 5 bases short and J 0 bases short, with 14 bases between. Germline V CDR1 and CDR2: MNHEY, SMNVEV (reference sequence). CDR3 size: 16 residues. CDR3 sequence reads: CASSPGQPYSGNTIYF. The CDR3 coding sequence is TGTGCCAGCAGTCCAGGACAGCCCTACTCTGGAAACACCATATATTTT.

V and J are TRBV14 and TRBJ2-2; the D gene is possibly TRBD2 (5 bases). The CDR3 spans 13 residues. CDR1 is SGHDN, CDR2 FVKESK, per germline. The V gene lost 0 bases and the J gene lost 7 bases, with 6 bases spanning the gap. For the CDR3, the DNA is TGTGCCAGCAGCCAAGATCGGGACGGGGAGCTGTTTTTT. Protein sequence: CASSQDRDGELFF.

The chain recombines TRBV7-9 with TRBJ2-4; weak D call: TRBD1 (5 bases). Trimming stripped 2 bases from V and 12 bases from J, with 11 bases between. CDR1 is SEHNR, CDR2 FQNEAQ, per germline (reference sequence). CDR3 length equals 12 residues. CDR3 nucleotides: TGTGCCAGCAGCTTAAGGGGCGGTTATCAGTACTTC. Its translation is CASSLRGGYQYF.

This clone was recorded only once. This chain uses TRBV28 with TRBJ2-5; D uncertain. This CDR3 is built from 13 residues. CDR1 is MDHEN and CDR2 is SYDVKM in the germline V gene. Trimming took off 7 bases at V and 3 bases at J, with 12 bases between the two ends. The CDR3, as DNA: TGTGCCAGCATGTTCAGGAGCGAAGAGACCCAGTACTTC. Its translation: CASMFRSEETQYF.

V usage is TRBV30 and J usage is TRBJ2-1; 7 bases agree with TRBD1. The germline V gene encodes CDR1 GTSNPN and CDR2 SVGIG (reference sequence). The CDR3 is made up of 16 amino acids. V shed 3 bases, J shed 7 bases, and the junction held 15 bases outside the gene matches. The DNA for the CDR3 is TGTGCCTGGAGGGCCAGGACAGGCTGGGGGTCAAATGAGCAGTTCTTC. Its translation: CAWRARTGWGSNEQFF.

A few counts support this clone. The chain couples TRBV7-9 to TRBJ1-4; no definite D call. The V end was cut by 4 bases, the J end by 8 bases, with 8 bases between. The CDR3 length is 12 residues. Germline CDR1 reads SEHNR; CDR2 reads FQNEAQ (reference sequence). This CDR3 reads CASSSNWEKLFF. The CDR3 DNA reads TGTGCCAGCAGCTCCAATTGGGAAAAACTGTTTTTT. Full variable domain (remainder filled in from reference TRBV7-9 and TRBJ1-4): DTGVSQNPRHKITKRGQNVTFRCDPISEHNRLYWYRQTLGQGPEFLTYFQNEAQLEKSRLLSDRFSAERPKGSFSTLEIQRTEQGDSAMYLCASSSNWEKLFFGSGTQLSVL.

The genes are TRBV7-2 and TRBJ1-5; no firm D call. The CDR3 consists of 16 residues. Germline V gene data show CDR1 as SGHTA and CDR2 as FQGNSA. The V end was cut by 3 bases, the J end by 2 bases, with 14 bases between. The CDR3 sequence: CASSFPPGLGNQPQHF. Written as DNA, the CDR3 is TGTGCCAGCAGCTTCCCGCCGGGGTTAGGCAATCAGCCCCAGCATTTT.